The T cell receptor beta chain under discussion was sequenced for a study of blood T cells in healthy people across ages. A note on this clonotype: What it binds is not known.

Overall study results and limits: Whereas aged donors had fewer naive CD4+ cells, long-lived donors had more of them and higher diversity.

Germline loops: CDR1 MGHRA, CDR2 YSYEKL. The CDR3 runs 18 residues. V was pared by 4 bases and J by 4 bases, with 17 bases of the junction left unmatched. There were healthy Caucasian individuals from Russia, aged roughly 6 to 100, serving as donors. The second PCR ran about 6 to 11 cycles with a sample-barcoded 5' primer and J-beta primers. TCRdb independently ran MiXCR on the 5' RACE reads; one entry per CDR3 protein. The table has about 640,000 distinct CDR3 sequences, under 70% seen once. Sequencing was performed on blood. This clonotype was obtained from a man in his 60s in good health. The gene calls are TRBV4-1 and TRBJ2-7, with 9 bases matching TRBD2. CDR3 DNA: TGCGCCAGCAGCCTCAGACCCCTTATCGGCGGGGGGGAATACGAGCAGTACTTC. Translation: CASSLRPLIGGGEYEQYF.